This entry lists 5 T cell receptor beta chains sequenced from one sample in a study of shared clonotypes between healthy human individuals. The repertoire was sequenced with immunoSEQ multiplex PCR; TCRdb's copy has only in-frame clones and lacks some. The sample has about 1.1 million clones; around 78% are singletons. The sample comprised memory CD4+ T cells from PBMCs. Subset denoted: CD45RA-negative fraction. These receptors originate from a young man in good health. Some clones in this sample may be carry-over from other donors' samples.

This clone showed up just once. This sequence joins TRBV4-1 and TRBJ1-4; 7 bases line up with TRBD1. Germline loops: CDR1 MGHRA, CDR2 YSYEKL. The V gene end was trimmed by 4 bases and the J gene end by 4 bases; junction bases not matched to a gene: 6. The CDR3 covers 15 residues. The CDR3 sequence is CASSPGGTLNEKLFF. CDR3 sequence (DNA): TGCGCCAGCAGCCCAGGGGGGACTCTTAATGAAAAACTGTTTTTT.

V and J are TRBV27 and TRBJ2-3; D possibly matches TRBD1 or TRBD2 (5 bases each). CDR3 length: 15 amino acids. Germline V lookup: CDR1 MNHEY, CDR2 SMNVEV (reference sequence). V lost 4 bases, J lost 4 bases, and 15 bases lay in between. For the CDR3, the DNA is TGTGCCAGCAGTTCCTTTGGGGCGGGTGCAGATACGCAGTATTTT. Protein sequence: CASSSFGAGADTQYF.

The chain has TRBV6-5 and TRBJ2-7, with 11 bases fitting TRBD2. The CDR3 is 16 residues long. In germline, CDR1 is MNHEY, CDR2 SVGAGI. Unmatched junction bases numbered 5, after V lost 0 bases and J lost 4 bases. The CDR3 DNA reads TGTGCCAGCAGTTACTCTAGGACTAGCGGGCAATACGAGCAGTACTTC. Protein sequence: CASSYSRTSGQYEQYF.

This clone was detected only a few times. The CDR3 nucleotides are TGTGCTAGTGGCACAACCGGACAGGCTTCCATGAAGGGTGAAGCTTTCTTT. It encodes CASGTTGQASMKGEAFF. This chain uses TRBV12-5 with TRBJ1-1; 7 bases map to TRBD1. Germline V gene sequence: CDR1 LGHNT, CDR2 FRNRAP. With 6 bases clipped from V and 7 bases from J, the junction kept 20 bases outside the gene matches. This CDR3 spans 17 amino acids.

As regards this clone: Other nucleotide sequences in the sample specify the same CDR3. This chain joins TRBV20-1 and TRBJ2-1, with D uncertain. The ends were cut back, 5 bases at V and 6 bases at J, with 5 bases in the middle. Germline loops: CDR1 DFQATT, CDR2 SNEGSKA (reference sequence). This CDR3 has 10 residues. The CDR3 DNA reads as TGCAGTGCTTCTCTCAATGAGCAGTTCTTC. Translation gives CSASLNEQFF.